The 6 T cell receptor beta chains in this list originate from one sample, sequenced in a study of T cells in tuberculosis. This sample's time point: new active TB diagnosis, blood taken before or within 7 days of starting treatment. Using immunoSEQ multiplex PCR, the repertoire was profiled, and TCRdb retains in-frame clones only, with some absent. This sample has roughly 34,000 clones, with under 95% found just once. The material was PBMCs, obtained at tuberculosis diagnosis. These receptor sequences come from an adult with tuberculosis.

V usage is TRBV6-1 and J usage is TRBJ1-1, with 7 nucleotides matching TRBD1. Germline assignment: CDR1 MNHNS and CDR2 SASEGT. The V segment lost 6 bases and the J segment 2 bases; nucleotides outside the gene matches: 9. The length of the CDR3 is 15 residues. In DNA form, the CDR3 reads TGTGCCAGCAGCTTAGGATCAGGGGGTAACACTGAAGCTTTCTTT. It encodes CASSLGSGGNTEAFF.

In DNA form, the CDR3 reads TGTGCCAGCAGTGTAAACAGGGAGCAGCCCCAGCATTTT. Its translation is CASSVNREQPQHF. This chain links TRBV6-1 with TRBJ1-5; weak D call: TRBD1 (6 bases). The V gene lost 4 bases and the J gene lost 7 bases, with 11 bases spanning the gap. CDR3 length: 13 residues. Looked up from germline, CDR1 is MNHNS and CDR2 is SASEGT.

The count of this clone is one. The genes are TRBV5-6 and TRBJ1-1; D not certain. The CDR3 consists of 15 residues. V lost 3 bases, J lost 6 bases, and 18 bases lay in between. The germline V gene has CDR1 SGHDT and CDR2 YYEEEE. CDR3 nucleotide sequence: TGTGCCAGCAGCTATGGACCCCGGGAGAGCCCTGAAGCTTTCTTT. Protein product: CASSYGPRESPEAFF.

The rearrangement links TRBV6-6 to TRBJ1-2; D unresolved. The CDR3 is 11 amino acids. The germline V gene has CDR1 MNHNY and CDR2 SVGAGI (reference sequence). The V gene lost 4 bases and the J gene lost 7 bases, with 7 bases spanning the gap. In DNA form, the CDR3 reads TGTGCCAGCAGTTTAGATCGTGGCTACACCTTC. Protein product: CASSLDRGYTF.

This clone was counted once. V gene TRBV27 combines with J gene TRBJ2-1, with TRBD1 identical over 8 bases. The CDR3 covers 14 residues. Germline V CDR1 and CDR2: MNHEY, SMNVEV (reference sequence). With 2 bases clipped from V and 6 bases from J, the junction kept 3 bases outside the gene matches. CDR3 bases: TGTGCCAGCAGTTTACACGGGACAGGCAATGAGCAGTTCTTC. Protein sequence: CASSLHGTGNEQFF.

The V call is TRBV2, the J call TRBJ2-1; possible D gene TRBD2, 6 bases. Trimming pared 5 bases from V and 9 bases from J, leaving 20 bases between. The CDR3 loop spans 15 amino acids. Germline values: CDR1 SNHLY, CDR2 FYNNEI. The DNA of the CDR3 is TGTGCCAGCAGTCCGGATAGCGGTGAATGGCTTGAGCAGTTCTTC. This sequence encodes CASSPDSGEWLEQFF.